Shown below are 8 T cell receptor beta chains from a single sample sequenced in a study of shared clonotypes between healthy human individuals (dated by TCRdb to the early 2020s). The library was built by means of the immunoSEQ multiplex PCR assay. Sourced from immuneACCESS, this table was stored by TCRdb with only in-frame sequences that have V and J called. A share of the clones is absent; for the studies checked, an unresolved V gene accounts for under half, and the remainder has no known explanation. The sample profile shows about 1 million clones; about 75% of them were found once. The top ten clones comprise 1.4% to 1.5% of the sample. Sequencing was done on a sample of memory CD4+ T cells sorted from blood. Explained via the paper, the cell subset or site label denotes: CD45RA-negative fraction. The receptors were sampled from a man aged 18 to 30 in good health.

The chain employs TRBV5-6 and TRBJ1-2; maybe TRBD1 (6 bases). Germline V gives CDR1 SGHDT, CDR2 YYEEEE. V was pared by 3 bases and J by 7 bases, with 16 bases between. The CDR3 runs to 14 residues. The CDR3 nucleotides are TGTGCCAGCAGCTGGGGGGCCTCCTATGCTGGCTACACCTTC. This translates into CASSWGASYAGYTF.

This clone was observed once. This sequence joins TRBV7-2 and TRBJ2-5; D is uncertain. The V and J ends lost 4 bases and 2 bases respectively, with 8 bases between them. The CDR3 runs 13 residues. Per germline, CDR1 SGHTA and CDR2 FQGNSA. The CDR3 spells CASSSLHQETQYF. In DNA, the CDR3 is TGTGCCAGCAGCTCCCTTCATCAAGAGACCCAGTACTTC.

This clone came up once. The rearrangement links TRBV4-1 to TRBJ2-2; no clear D. V lost 0 bases, J lost 6 bases, and 11 bases lay in between. The germline gives CDR1 MGHRA, CDR2 YSYEKL. The CDR3 is 15 amino acids. The CDR3 DNA is TGCGCCAGCAGCCAAGAAGGCGTTATCGCCGGGGAGCTGTTTTTT. It translates to CASSQEGVIAGELFF.

A word on this clone: Other DNA sequences of this sample code for an identical CDR3. The chain uses TRBV5-1 and TRBJ1-1; 8 bases align to TRBD1. Germline V gene lookup returns CDR1 SGHRS and CDR2 YFSETQ. This CDR3 comprises 14 residues. The ends lost 4 bases at V and 5 bases at J; junction bases unmatched: 7. CDR3 sequence reads: CASSPQGASTEAFF. CDR3 nucleotides: TGCGCCAGCAGCCCCCAGGGGGCGAGTACTGAAGCTTTCTTT.

The rearrangement uses TRBV29-1 and TRBJ2-7; D remains ambiguous. The CDR3 is 16 amino acids. Germline loops: CDR1 SQVTM, CDR2 ANQGSEA. V was pared by 0 bases and J by 2 bases, with 17 bases between. The CDR3 sequence: CSVEDHSNEAPYEQYF. The CDR3 DNA reads as TGCAGCGTTGAAGACCACTCGAACGAAGCCCCCTACGAGCAGTACTTC.

This clone has just a few counts. The chain employs TRBV10-3 and TRBJ1-3, with a tentative D call TRBD1 (6 bases). Germline V CDR1 and CDR2: ENHRY, SYGVKD. Trimming cost V 6 bases and J 1 base, with 16 bases left between them. This CDR3 has 16 residues. CDR3 in amino acids: CAIREQGAGSGNTIYF. The CDR3 region has the DNA TGTGCCATCAGAGAACAGGGAGCCGGATCTGGAAACACCATATATTTT.

There are a few counts of this clone. The CDR3 here is CASSEEGTGATEAFF. The CDR3 DNA follows: TGTGCCAGCAGTGAAGAGGGTACAGGGGCCACTGAAGCTTTCTTT. This chain connects TRBV6-1 to TRBJ1-1; 7 bases map to TRBD1. The V gene's germline CDR1 is MNHNS and CDR2 SASEGT. The CDR3 covers 15 residues. Trimming took 1 base from V and 4 from J; bases not matched to a gene: 6.

As concerns this clone: This specimen includes other DNA sequences encoding the same CDR3. The gene calls are TRBV7-2 and TRBJ2-3; D is possibly TRBD2 (6 bases). V was trimmed by 1 base and J by 2 bases, leaving 10 bases between them. The CDR3 is 15 residues long. Germline CDR1 reads SGHTA; CDR2 reads FQGNSA. The CDR3 nucleotides are TGTGCCAGCAGCTTAGGGGGCGGGAACACAGATACGCAGTATTTT. Amino acids: CASSLGGGNTDTQYF.